Ten or more counts support the clone carrying this T cell receptor beta chain. These data are taken from a study of neurological immune-mediated disorders. MiXCR, applied by TCRdb to the 5' RACE reads, yields one record per CDR3 protein. This table holds tens of thousands of distinct CDR3 sequences, 9% to 15% found once. The source is a man aged 55 to 69 in good health. What was sequenced was PBMCs.

CDR3 loop: CATSRDAGNEQYF. In DNA, the CDR3 is TGTGCCACCAGCAGAGATGCAGGCAACGAGCAGTACTTC. The chain carries TRBV15 and TRBJ2-7; D remains ambiguous. From germline, CDR1 is LNHNV and CDR2 YYDKDF (reference sequence). V was cut by 0 bases and J by 5 bases, with 8 bases left in between. The CDR3 length is 13 residues.